This TCR beta chain originates from a study of blood T cell repertoires in COVID-19 (dated by TCRdb to the early 2020s). For the wider study: Collaborator samples came from the United States, Italy and Spain and covered acute and convalescent phases of COVID-19. The dataset comprised deeply sampled blood TCRbeta repertoires from subjects exposed to, actively infected with, or recovered from COVID-19. Where available, HLA class I and class II types were taken from metadata supplied by the sample provider and were not determined by assay-based typing. Sample metadata almost always included a de-identified subject ID, COVID-19 status, age in years and sex. A freely available public database, intended as a resource for researchers studying the immune response to SARS-CoV-2, is where the repertoires were released. The samples were drawn from two sources: the first 160 participants of the ongoing ImmuneRACE study, and 1,254 subjects contributed by 6 global collaborators. The prospective study material was composed of cDNA or gDNA derived from T cells, B-cell-depleted T cells, or PBMCs.

Results and caveats for the whole study, not just this receptor: The quantity of clinical and demographic metadata differed by source and by participant and was supplied without curation.

A second Seattle source provided samples from volunteer blood donors who had recovered from COVID-19. The collaborating institutions used their own protocols to collect whole blood in K2EDTA tubes. For TCRbeta analysis, collaborators shipped samples in one of three forms: frozen whole blood, isolated PBMCs, or DNA extracted from either of those sample types. The V and J ends are trimmed by 0 bases and 7 bases, leaving 14 bases between them. From the germline V gene, CDR1 is SGDLS and CDR2 is YYNGEE. The cysteine opens and the phenylalanine closes a CDR3 of 14 amino acids. Only the CDR3 portion is preserved as DNA: 42 bases, with reading frame beginning at the first base. The immunoSEQ Assay, a bias-controlled multiplex PCR, was used to amplify TCRbeta CDR3 regions from genomic DNA. In the paper's pipeline: Nucleated cell counts per sample were estimated from amplification of reference gene primers within the assay. Sequence reads were collapsed and filtered to measure the absolute abundance of every unique TCRbeta CDR3 rearrangement. Productive Simpson clonality was computed per sample as the square root of Simpson's diversity index over productive rearrangements. The table comes from immuneACCESS by way of TCRdb, which keeps in-frame sequences with V and J called. Part of the clones is missing from these tables; in studies checked, under half for an unresolved V gene and the rest for unknown reasons. That table supplies the V and J calls and clone size; D and trimming were determined from the DNA. In all, the sample holds some 250,000 clones, and roughly 87% of those were seen once. Approximately 7.5% of the sample is in the top ten clones.

As regards this clone: Its antigen remains undetermined. It has no much larger one-base neighbor in the sample; base qualities were not kept.

The clonotype comes from a man aged 60 to 75 who had recovered from COVID-19. The sequencing sample was made of peripheral blood. Here the chain combines TRBV9 and TRBJ2-7; 6 matching bases give a weak D call of TRBD2. For the CDR3, the sequence is CASSVESGGWEQYF. The DNA is TGTGCCAGCAGCGTAGAATCCGGGGGATGGGAGCAGTACTTC.